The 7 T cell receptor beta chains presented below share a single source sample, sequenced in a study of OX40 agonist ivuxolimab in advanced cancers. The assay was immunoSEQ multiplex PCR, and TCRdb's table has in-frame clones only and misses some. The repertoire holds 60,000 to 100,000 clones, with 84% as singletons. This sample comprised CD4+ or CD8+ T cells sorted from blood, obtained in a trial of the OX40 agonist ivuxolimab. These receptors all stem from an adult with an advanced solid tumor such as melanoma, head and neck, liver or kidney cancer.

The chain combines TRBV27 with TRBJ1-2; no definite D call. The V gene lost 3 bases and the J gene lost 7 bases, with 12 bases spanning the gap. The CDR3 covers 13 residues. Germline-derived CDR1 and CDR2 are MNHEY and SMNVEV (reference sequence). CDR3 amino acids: CASSFLGGGGYTF. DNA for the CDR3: TGTGCCAGCAGTTTTTTGGGAGGTGGTGGCTACACCTTC.

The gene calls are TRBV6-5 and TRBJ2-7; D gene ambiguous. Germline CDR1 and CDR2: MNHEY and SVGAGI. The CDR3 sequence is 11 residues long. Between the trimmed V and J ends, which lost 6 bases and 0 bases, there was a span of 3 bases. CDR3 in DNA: TGTGCCAGCAGGGGCTCCTACGAGCAGTACTTC. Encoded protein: CASRGSYEQYF.

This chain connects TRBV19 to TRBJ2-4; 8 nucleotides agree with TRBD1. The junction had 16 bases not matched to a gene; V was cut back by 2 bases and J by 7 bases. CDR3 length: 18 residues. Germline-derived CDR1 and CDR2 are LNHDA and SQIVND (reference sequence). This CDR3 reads CASSINGQGGVKVNIQYF. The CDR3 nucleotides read TGTGCCAGTAGTATAAACGGACAGGGAGGAGTAAAAGTGAACATTCAGTACTTC.

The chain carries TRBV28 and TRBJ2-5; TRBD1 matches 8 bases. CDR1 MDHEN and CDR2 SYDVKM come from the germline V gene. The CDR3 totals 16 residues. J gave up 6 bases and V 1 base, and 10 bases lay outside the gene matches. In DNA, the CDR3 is TGTGCCAGCAGTTTATCCCGGGACAGGAGGGTCAAGACCCAGTACTTC. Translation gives CASSLSRDRRVKTQYF. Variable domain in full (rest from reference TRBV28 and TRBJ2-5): DVKVTQSSRYLVKRTGEKVFLECVQDMDHENMFWYRQDPGLGLRLIYFSYDVKMKEKGDIPEGYSVSREKKERFSLILESASTNQTSMYLCASSLSRDRRVKTQYFGPGTRLLVL.

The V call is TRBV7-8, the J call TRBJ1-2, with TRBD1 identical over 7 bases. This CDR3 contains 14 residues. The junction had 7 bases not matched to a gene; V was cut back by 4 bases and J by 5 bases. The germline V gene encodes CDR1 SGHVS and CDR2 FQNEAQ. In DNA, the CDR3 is TGTGCCAGCAGCTCTGGAGGGGGCTGGTATGGCTACACCTTC. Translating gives CASSSGGGWYGYTF.

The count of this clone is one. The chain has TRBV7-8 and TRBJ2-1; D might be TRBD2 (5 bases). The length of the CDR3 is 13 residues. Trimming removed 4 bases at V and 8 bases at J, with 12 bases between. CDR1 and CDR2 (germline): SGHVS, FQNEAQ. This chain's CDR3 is CASSSLISDEQFF. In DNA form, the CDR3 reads TGTGCCAGCAGCTCGTTAATTAGCGATGAGCAGTTCTTC.

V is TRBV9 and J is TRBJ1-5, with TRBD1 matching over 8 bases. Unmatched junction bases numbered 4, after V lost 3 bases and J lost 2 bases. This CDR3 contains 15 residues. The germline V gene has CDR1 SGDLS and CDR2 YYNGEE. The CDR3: CASSETGDGNQPQHF. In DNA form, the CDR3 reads TGTGCCAGCAGCGAGACAGGGGACGGCAATCAGCCCCAGCATTTT.